The source of this T cell receptor (beta chain) is a study of regulatory T cells in long-lasting Graves disease. CDR3 regions were amplified by Arm-PCR using iRepertoire HTBI primers to build TCR beta libraries. Via MiXCR, TCRdb re-called the multiplex PCR reads, giving one row per CDR3 protein. The sample lists fewer than 450,000 distinct CDR3 sequences, about 20% seen once, with roughly 28% in the top ten. The time point: persistent/refractory GD, antithyroid drugs over 5 years with positive TRAb. PBMC RNA served as the TCR library source. The CDR3 sequence is 16 residues long. CDR1 and CDR2 from the germline V gene are SGHTA and FQGNSA. The V and J ends lost 2 bases and 1 base, in that order; junction bases with no gene match: 7.

The receptor was derived from a female donor with Graves disease. This chain uses TRBV7-2 with TRBJ2-5, with 7 bases identical to TRBD2. This specimen was peripheral blood mononuclear cells (PBMCs), taken when the disease was refractory, from a patient treated with antithyroid drugs. The CDR3 here is CASSLSFGGTQETQYF. CDR3 sequence (DNA): TGTGCCAGCAGCTTATCTTTCGGGGGGACCCAAGAGACCCAGTACTTC.